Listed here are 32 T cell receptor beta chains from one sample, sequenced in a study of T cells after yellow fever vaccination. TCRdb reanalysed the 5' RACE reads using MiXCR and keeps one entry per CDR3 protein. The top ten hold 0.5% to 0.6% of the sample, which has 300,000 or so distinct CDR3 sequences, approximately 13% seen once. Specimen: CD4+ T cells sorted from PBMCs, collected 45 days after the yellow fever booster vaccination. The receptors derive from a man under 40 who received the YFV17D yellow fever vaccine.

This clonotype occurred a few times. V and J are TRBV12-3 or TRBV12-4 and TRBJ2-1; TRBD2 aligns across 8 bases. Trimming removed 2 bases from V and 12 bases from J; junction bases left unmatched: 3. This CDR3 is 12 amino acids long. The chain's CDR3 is CASSLRREAQFF. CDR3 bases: TGTGCCAGCAGTTTAAGGCGGGAGGCGCAGTTCTTC.

CDR3 in DNA: TGCGCCAGCAGCCTAGCTCCCCCGGGCAACACCGGGGAGCTGTTTTTT. This translates into CASSLAPPGNTGELFF. This chain connects TRBV5-1 to TRBJ2-2; tentatively, D is TRBD2 (5 bases). The CDR3 loop spans 16 amino acids. CDR1 is SGHRS, CDR2 YFSETQ, per germline. The germline V and J ends were trimmed by 4 bases and 2 bases, with 15 bases remaining between them.

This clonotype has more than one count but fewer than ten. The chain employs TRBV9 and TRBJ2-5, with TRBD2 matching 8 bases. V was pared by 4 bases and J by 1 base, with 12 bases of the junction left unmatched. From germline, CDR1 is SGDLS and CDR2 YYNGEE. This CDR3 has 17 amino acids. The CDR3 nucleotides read TGTGCCAGCAGCTCAACTAGCGGAGCTAGGTTCCAAGAGACCCAGTACTTC. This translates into CASSSTSGARFQETQYF.

The CDR3 DNA follows: TGTGCCAGCAGCTTTGGGGCTAAGGCTGAAGCTTTCTTT. It translates to CASSFGAKAEAFF. The chain employs TRBV7-3 and TRBJ1-1, with D perhaps matching TRBD1 (5 bases). Germline CDR1 reads SGHTA; CDR2 reads FQGTGA. CDR3 length: 13 amino acids. Between the trimmed V and J ends, which lost 3 bases and 6 bases, there was a span of 11 bases.

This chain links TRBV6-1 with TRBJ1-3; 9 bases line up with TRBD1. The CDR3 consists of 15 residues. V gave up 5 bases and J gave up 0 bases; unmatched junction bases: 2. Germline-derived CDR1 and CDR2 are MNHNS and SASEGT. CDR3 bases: TGTGCCAGCAGTCGACAGGGGGACTCTGGAAACACCATATATTTT. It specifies CASSRQGDSGNTIYF.

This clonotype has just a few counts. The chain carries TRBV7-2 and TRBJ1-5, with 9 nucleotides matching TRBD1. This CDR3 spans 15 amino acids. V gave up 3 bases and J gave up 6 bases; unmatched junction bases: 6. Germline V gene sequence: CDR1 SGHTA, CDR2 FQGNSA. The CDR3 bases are TGTGCCAGCAGCTTCGGACAGGGGATCATTCAGCCCCAGCATTTT. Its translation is CASSFGQGIIQPQHF.

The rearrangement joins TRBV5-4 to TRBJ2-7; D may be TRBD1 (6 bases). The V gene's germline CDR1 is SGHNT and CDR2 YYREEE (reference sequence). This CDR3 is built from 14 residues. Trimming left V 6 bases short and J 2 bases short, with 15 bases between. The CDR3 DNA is TGTGCCAGCACCGTGGACAGCCTACCCTACGAGCAGTACTTC. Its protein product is CASTVDSLPYEQYF.

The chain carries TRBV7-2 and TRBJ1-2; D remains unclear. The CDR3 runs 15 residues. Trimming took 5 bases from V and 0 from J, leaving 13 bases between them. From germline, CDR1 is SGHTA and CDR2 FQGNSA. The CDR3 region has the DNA TGTGCCAGCAGCCTGGCTTTTCCAGCTAACTATGGCTACACCTTC. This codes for CASSLAFPANYGYTF.

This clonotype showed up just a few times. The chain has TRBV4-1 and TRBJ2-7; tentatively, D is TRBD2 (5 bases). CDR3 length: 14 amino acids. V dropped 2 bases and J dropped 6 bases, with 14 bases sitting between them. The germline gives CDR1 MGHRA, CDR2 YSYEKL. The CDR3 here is CASSQRWGVGEQYF. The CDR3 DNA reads TGCGCCAGCAGCCAAAGATGGGGAGTGGGCGAGCAGTACTTC.

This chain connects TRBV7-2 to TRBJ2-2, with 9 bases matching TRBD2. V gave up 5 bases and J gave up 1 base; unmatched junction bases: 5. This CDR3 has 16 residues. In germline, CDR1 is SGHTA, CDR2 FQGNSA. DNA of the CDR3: TGTGCCAGCAGCCCCGGGACTAGCAGGAACACCGGGGAGCTGTTTTTT. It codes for CASSPGTSRNTGELFF.

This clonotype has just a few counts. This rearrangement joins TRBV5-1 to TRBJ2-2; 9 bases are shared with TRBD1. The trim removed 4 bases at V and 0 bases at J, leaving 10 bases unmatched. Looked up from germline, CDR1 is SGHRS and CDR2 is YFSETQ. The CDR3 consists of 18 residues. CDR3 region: CASSTQDRGRTNTGELFF. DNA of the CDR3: TGCGCCAGCAGCACCCAGGACAGGGGCCGGACGAACACCGGGGAGCTGTTTTTT. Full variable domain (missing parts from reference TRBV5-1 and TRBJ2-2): KAGVTQTPRYLIKTRGQQVTLSCSPISGHRSVSWYQQTPGQGLQFLFEYFSETQRNKGNFPGRFSGRQFSNSRSEMNVSTLELGDSALYLCASSTQDRGRTNTGELFFGEGSRLTVL.

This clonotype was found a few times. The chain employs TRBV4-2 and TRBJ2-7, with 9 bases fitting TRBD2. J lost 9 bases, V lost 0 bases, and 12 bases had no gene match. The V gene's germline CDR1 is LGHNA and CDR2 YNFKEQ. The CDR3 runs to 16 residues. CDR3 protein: CASSQDRAGGQVRQYF. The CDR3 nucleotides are TGTGCCAGCAGCCAAGATCGTGCGGGAGGGCAAGTTAGGCAGTACTTC.

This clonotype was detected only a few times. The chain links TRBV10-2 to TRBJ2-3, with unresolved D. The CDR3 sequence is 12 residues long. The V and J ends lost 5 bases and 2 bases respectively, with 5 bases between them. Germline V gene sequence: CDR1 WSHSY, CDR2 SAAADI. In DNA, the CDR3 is TGCGCCAGCAGTATGCTCACAGATACGCAGTATTTT. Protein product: CASSMLTDTQYF.

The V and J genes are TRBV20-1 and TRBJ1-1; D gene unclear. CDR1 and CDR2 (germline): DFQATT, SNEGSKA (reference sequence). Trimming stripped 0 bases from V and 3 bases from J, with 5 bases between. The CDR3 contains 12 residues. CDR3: CSARDPDTEAFF. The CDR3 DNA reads TGCAGTGCTAGAGATCCCGACACTGAAGCTTTCTTT.

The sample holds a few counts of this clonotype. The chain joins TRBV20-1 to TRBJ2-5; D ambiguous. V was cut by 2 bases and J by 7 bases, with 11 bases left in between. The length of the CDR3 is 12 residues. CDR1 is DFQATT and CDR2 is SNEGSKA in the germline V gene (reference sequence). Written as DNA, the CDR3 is TGCAGTGCTAGACCCAGCTTCGGGACCCAGTACTTC. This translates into CSARPSFGTQYF.

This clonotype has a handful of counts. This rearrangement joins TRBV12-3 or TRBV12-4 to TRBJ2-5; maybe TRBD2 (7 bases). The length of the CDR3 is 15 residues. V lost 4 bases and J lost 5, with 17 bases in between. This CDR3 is CASSWVGGLWETQYF. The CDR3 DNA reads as TGTGCCAGCAGTTGGGTCGGGGGGCTGTGGGAGACCCAGTACTTC.

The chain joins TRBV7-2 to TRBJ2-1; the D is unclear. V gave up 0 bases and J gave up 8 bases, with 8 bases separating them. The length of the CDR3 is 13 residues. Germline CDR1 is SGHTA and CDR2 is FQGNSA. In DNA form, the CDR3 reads TGTGCCAGCAGCTTAGCTAGCATCCATGAGCAGTTCTTC. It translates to CASSLASIHEQFF.

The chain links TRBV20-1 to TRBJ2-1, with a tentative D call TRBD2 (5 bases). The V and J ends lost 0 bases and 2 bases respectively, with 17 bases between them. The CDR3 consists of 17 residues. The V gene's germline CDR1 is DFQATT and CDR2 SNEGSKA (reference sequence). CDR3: CSARDRGGLTPYNEQFF. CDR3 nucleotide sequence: TGCAGTGCTAGAGATCGTGGAGGACTTACACCCTACAATGAGCAGTTCTTC.

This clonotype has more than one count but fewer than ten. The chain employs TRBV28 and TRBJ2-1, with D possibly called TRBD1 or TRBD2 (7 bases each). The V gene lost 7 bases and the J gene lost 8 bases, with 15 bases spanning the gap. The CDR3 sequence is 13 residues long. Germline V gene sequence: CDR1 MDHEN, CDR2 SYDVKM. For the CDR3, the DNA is TGTGCCAGCAATTCACCAGGGGGGGATGAGCAGTTCTTC. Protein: CASNSPGGDEQFF.

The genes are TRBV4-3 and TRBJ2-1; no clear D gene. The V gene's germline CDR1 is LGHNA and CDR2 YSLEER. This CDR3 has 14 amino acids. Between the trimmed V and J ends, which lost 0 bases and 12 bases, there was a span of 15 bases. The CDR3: CASSQEAASLGQFF. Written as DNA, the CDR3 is TGCGCCAGCAGCCAAGAGGCGGCTAGTTTAGGGCAGTTCTTC.

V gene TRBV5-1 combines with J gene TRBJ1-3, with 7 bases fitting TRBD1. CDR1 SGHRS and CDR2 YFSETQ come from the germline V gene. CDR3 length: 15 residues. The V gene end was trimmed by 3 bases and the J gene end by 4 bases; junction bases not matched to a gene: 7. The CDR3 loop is CASSSGQVGGNTIYF. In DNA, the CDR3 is TGCGCCAGCAGCTCCGGACAGGTGGGGGGAAACACCATATATTTT. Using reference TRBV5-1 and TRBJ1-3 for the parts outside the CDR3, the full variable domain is KAGVTQTPRYLIKTRGQQVTLSCSPISGHRSVSWYQQTPGQGLQFLFEYFSETQRNKGNFPGRFSGRQFSNSRSEMNVSTLELGDSALYLCASSSGQVGGNTIYFGEGSWLTVV.

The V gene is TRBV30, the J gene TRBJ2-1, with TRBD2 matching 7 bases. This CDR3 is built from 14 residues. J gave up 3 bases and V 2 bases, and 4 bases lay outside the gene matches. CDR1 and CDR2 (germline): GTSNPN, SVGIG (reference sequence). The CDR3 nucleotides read TGTGCCTGGAGTCAGAGCGGGATCTACAATGAGCAGTTCTTC. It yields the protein CAWSQSGIYNEQFF.

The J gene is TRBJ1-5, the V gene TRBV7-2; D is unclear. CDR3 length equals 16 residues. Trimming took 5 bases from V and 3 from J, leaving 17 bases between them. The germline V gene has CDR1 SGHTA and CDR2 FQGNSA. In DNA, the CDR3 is TGTGCCAGCAGCCCAATGGGTGAGGGATACAATCAGCCCCAGCATTTT. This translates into CASSPMGEGYNQPQHF.

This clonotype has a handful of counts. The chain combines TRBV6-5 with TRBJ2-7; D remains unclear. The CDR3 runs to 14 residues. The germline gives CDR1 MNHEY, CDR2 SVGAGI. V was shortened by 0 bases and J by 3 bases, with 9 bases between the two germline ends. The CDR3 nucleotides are TGTGCCAGCAGTTACTCGGGGAAAAACTACGAGCAGTACTTC. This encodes CASSYSGKNYEQYF.

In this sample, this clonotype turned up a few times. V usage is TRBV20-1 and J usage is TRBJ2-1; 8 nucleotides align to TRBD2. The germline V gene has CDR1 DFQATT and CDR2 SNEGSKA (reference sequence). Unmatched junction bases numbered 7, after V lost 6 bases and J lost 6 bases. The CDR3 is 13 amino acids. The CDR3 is CSAPGLEPNEQFF. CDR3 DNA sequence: TGCAGTGCGCCGGGACTAGAACCCAATGAGCAGTTCTTC.

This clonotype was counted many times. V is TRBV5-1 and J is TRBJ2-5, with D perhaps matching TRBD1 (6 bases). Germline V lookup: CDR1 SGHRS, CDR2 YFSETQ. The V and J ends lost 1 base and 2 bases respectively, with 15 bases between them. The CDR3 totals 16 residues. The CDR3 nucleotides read TGCGCCAGCAGCTTGAGTACAGGGAGTCGACAAGAGACCCAGTACTTC. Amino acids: CASSLSTGSRQETQYF.

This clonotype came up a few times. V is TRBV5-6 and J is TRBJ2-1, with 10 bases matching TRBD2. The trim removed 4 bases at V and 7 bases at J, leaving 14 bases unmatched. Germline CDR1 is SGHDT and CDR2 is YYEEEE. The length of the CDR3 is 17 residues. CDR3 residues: CASSPPSGRATGNEQFF. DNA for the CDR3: TGTGCCAGCAGCCCCCCCAGCGGGAGGGCTACGGGGAATGAGCAGTTCTTC.

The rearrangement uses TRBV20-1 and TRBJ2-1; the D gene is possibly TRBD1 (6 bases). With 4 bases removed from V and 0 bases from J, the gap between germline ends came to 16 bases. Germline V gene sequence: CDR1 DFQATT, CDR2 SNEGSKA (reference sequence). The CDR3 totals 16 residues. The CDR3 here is CSAIDQLQGSYNEQFF. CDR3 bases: TGCAGTGCTATCGACCAATTACAGGGCTCCTACAATGAGCAGTTCTTC.

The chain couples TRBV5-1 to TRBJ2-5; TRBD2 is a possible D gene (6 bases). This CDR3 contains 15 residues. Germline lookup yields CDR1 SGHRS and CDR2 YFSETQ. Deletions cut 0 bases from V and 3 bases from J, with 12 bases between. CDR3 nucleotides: TGCGCCAGCAGCTTGGATGGTGGGAGGAAAGAGACCCAGTACTTC. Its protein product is CASSLDGGRKETQYF. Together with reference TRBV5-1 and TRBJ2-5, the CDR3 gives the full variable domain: KAGVTQTPRYLIKTRGQQVTLSCSPISGHRSVSWYQQTPGQGLQFLFEYFSETQRNKGNFPGRFSGRQFSNSRSEMNVSTLELGDSALYLCASSLDGGRKETQYFGPGTRLLVL.

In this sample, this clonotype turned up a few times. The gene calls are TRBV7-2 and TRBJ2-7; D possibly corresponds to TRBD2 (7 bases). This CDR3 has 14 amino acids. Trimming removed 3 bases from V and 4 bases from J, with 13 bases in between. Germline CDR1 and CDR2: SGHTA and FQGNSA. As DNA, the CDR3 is TGTGCCAGCAGCTTTGGGGGGGCAGGGTACGAGCAGTACTTC. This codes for CASSFGGAGYEQYF. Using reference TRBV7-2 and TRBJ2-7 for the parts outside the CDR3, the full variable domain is GAGVSQSPSNKVTEKGKDVELRCDPISGHTALYWYRQSLGQGLEFLIYFQGNSAPDKSGLPSDRFSAERTGGSVSTLTIQRTQQEDSAVYLCASSFGGAGYEQYFGPGTRLTVT.

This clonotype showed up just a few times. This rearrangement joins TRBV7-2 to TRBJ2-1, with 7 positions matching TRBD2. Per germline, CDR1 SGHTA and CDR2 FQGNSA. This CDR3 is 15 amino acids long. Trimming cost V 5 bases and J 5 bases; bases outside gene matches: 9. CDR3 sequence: CASSLGRERNNEQFF. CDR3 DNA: TGTGCCAGCAGCCTGGGGCGGGAGAGGAACAATGAGCAGTTCTTC.

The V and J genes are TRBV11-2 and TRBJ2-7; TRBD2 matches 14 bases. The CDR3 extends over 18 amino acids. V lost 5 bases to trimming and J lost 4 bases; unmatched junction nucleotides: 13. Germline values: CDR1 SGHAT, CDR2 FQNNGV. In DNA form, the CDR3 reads TGTGCCAGCAGCCCCCGTCGAGGACTAGCGGGAGGTAGATACGAGCAGTACTTC. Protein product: CASSPRRGLAGGRYEQYF.